The 16 T cell receptor beta chains given below trace back to one sample, sequenced in a study of blood T cell repertoires in COVID-19. Libraries were prepared by immunoSEQ multiplex PCR; TCRdb keeps only in-frame clonotypes and omits some of them. Seen here are some 80,000 clones, roughly nine tenths observed once, and the top ten hold approximately 15%. The sample taken for sequencing was peripheral blood. These receptors originate from a woman of 80 years or more with active or convalescent COVID-19.

This clone was found once. The chain couples TRBV4-3 to TRBJ2-2, with a tentative D call TRBD2 (5 bases). The CDR3 runs to 14 residues. Germline V gives CDR1 LGHNA, CDR2 YSLEER. V was cut by 0 bases and J by 5 bases, with 7 bases left in between. CDR3 nucleotide sequence: TGCGCCAGCAGCCAAGAAGAGGGTACCGGGGAGCTGTTTTTT. The encoded protein is CASSQEEGTGELFF.

The chain recombines TRBV4-2 with TRBJ1-1, with D perhaps TRBD1 (5 bases). V was cut by 5 bases and J by 3 bases, with 13 bases left in between. The CDR3 runs 14 residues. CDR1 is LGHNA, CDR2 YNFKEQ, per germline. The CDR3 region has the DNA TGTGCCAGCAGCACAAAGGGGTCCTACACTGAAGCTTTCTTT. Translating gives CASSTKGSYTEAFF.

The V and J genes are TRBV9 and TRBJ2-7; D might be TRBD2 (7 bases). The CDR3 length is 17 residues. V was clipped by 0 bases and J by 7 bases, with 23 bases between them. Germline assignment: CDR1 SGDLS and CDR2 YYNGEE. CDR3 DNA: TGTGCCAGCAGCGTAGGTCAGATGGTGGGGGGGCTTTCGGAGCAGTACTTC. Translated: CASSVGQMVGGLSEQYF.

This clone was seen a single time. J is TRBJ1-4 and V is TRBV27, with a weak D call TRBD1 (6 bases). The germline gives CDR1 MNHEY, CDR2 SMNVEV (reference sequence). V was clipped by 4 bases and J by 0 bases, with 12 bases between them. The length of the CDR3 is 16 residues. The CDR3 sequence: CASSSRDTPTNEKLFF. The CDR3 region has the DNA TGTGCCAGCAGTTCCCGGGACACACCAACTAATGAAAAACTGTTTTTT.

This chain joins TRBV13 and TRBJ2-7; no clear D gene. The CDR3 covers 17 residues. Germline CDR1 reads PRHDT; CDR2 reads FYEKMQ (reference sequence). The V end lost 5 bases, the J end lost 3 bases, and 23 bases lay between the germline ends. The CDR3 sequence is CASSLTYEVQTNYEQYF. For the CDR3, the DNA is TGTGCCAGCAGCCTTACTTATGAGGTTCAGACCAACTACGAGCAGTACTTC.

This chain uses TRBV28 with TRBJ2-1; 15 nucleotides match TRBD2. The CDR3 runs to 15 residues. Germline CDR1 reads MDHEN; CDR2 reads SYDVKM. With V trimmed by 6 bases and J by 14 bases, 11 bases remained unmatched. CDR3 protein: CASRPAGLAGGSEFF. The CDR3 DNA follows: TGTGCCAGCAGGCCAGCCGGACTAGCGGGGGGGTCGGAGTTCTTC.

The rearrangement joins TRBV4-1 to TRBJ2-7, with 8 bases lining up with TRBD1. CDR1 is MGHRA, CDR2 YSYEKL, per germline. CDR3 size: 16 residues. Germline trimming cut 5 bases from V and 2 bases from J; bases unmatched to any gene: 11. In DNA, the CDR3 is TGCGCCAGCAGCGGACGGGACGGGGACAGGCCCTACGAGCAGTACTTC. The encoded protein is CASSGRDGDRPYEQYF.

The chain carries TRBV9 and TRBJ1-2, with TRBD1 identical over 7 bases. After removal of 4 bases from V and 4 bases from J, the junction contained 10 bases not matched to a gene. From germline, CDR1 is SGDLS and CDR2 YYNGEE. The CDR3 contains 15 residues. The CDR3 protein is CASSHPPGTAYGYTF. DNA of the CDR3: TGTGCCAGCAGCCACCCCCCCGGGACAGCCTATGGCTACACCTTC.

V gene TRBV18 combines with J gene TRBJ1-3; D call uncertain. There are 14 residues in the CDR3. Deletions cut 3 bases from V and 0 bases from J, with 6 bases between. Germline CDR1 is KGHSH and CDR2 is LQKENI. CDR3 sequence: CASSPGSSGNTIYF. CDR3 sequence (DNA): TGTGCCAGCTCACCGGGGAGCTCTGGAAACACCATATATTTT.

The chain employs TRBV7-3 and TRBJ2-3; 11 positions match TRBD1. Per the germline V gene, CDR1 is SGHTA and CDR2 is FQGTGA. This CDR3 has 17 amino acids. The V and J ends lost 2 bases and 5 bases, in that order; junction bases with no gene match: 9. The CDR3 sequence: CASSLGPIGTGGDTQYF. In DNA, the CDR3 is TGTGCCAGCAGCTTAGGACCCATCGGGACAGGGGGAGATACGCAGTATTTT.

The chain couples TRBV6-5 to TRBJ2-7, with D perhaps TRBD2 (6 bases). CDR1 is MNHEY, CDR2 SVGAGI, per germline. V lost 2 bases and J lost 2, with 13 bases in between. This CDR3 spans 15 amino acids. The CDR3 loop is CASSYTPGRTYEQYF. The CDR3 nucleotides read TGTGCCAGCAGTTACACCCCCGGGAGAACCTACGAGCAGTACTTC.

The table lists this clone with a count of one. CDR3 sequence (DNA): TGTGCCAGCAGCTCCATGGTATCGCCGCCGGGAGAAGCTTTCTTT. Encoded protein: CASSSMVSPPGEAFF. This sequence joins TRBV6-5 and TRBJ1-1; D uncertain. V was pared by 6 bases and J by 8 bases, with 22 bases between. Germline V CDR1 and CDR2: MNHEY, SVGAGI. The length of the CDR3 is 15 residues.

The CDR3 protein is CASSLDRGGGYTF. The CDR3 DNA sequence: TGTGCCAGCAGTTTAGACAGGGGGGGAGGCTACACCTTC. The chain recombines TRBV6-5 with TRBJ1-2; 9 bases are a match to TRBD1. The CDR3 is made up of 13 amino acids. CDR1 and CDR2 (germline): MNHEY, SVGAGI. The junction had 5 bases not matched to a gene; V was cut back by 4 bases and J by 8 bases.

The chain has TRBV19 and TRBJ2-7, with 8 bases fitting TRBD1. After removal of 8 bases from V and 3 bases from J, the junction contained 15 bases not matched to a gene. Germline V CDR1 and CDR2: LNHDA, SQIVND (reference sequence). The CDR3 contains 16 residues. The CDR3 DNA reads TGTGCCAGTCGACCCACTGGAGGACAGGGAAACTACGAGCAGTACTTC. Translated, it gives CASRPTGGQGNYEQYF.

Remarks on this clone: The same CDR3 arises from other DNA sequences in this sample as well. The J gene is TRBJ1-2, the V gene TRBV12-3 or TRBV12-4, with D possibly being TRBD1 (6 bases). V was cut by 2 bases and J by 2 bases, with 6 bases left in between. CDR3 length equals 13 residues. The CDR3 DNA reads TGTGCCAGCAGTTTAACAGGGAACTATGGCTACACCTTC. Its protein is CASSLTGNYGYTF.

Here the CDR3 DNA reads TGTGCCAGCAACCAAGCGGCTGGGTCGGGACTAGCGGGGGGGGTTGCCAAAAACATTCAGTACTTC. Its protein product is CASNQAAGSGLAGGVAKNIQYF. The V and J genes are TRBV27 and TRBJ2-4; 16 positions match TRBD2. Germline assignment: CDR1 MNHEY and CDR2 SMNVEV (reference sequence). This CDR3 region has 22 residues. V was pared by 7 bases and J by 1 base, with 19 bases of the junction left unmatched.